Each of the 10 T cell receptor beta chains below was sequenced from the same sample in a study of neurological immune-mediated disorders. TCRdb ran MiXCR on the 5' RACE reads and lists one entry per CDR3 protein. The top ten clones hold more than 2.5% of a sample with around 100,000 distinct CDR3 sequences, about a tenth of them seen once. Time point given: longitudinal time-point 3. The sample was PBMCs. Receptors originate from a female donor with HTLV-1-associated myelopathy (HAM/TSP).

There are many counts of this clonotype. The chain is built from TRBV7-9 and TRBJ1-1, with no clear D. The CDR3 length is 13 residues. CDR1 and CDR2 (germline): SEHNR, FQNEAQ (reference sequence). Deletions cut 1 base from V and 7 bases from J, with 10 bases between. CDR3 residues: CASSLGLRSEAFF. In DNA, the CDR3 is TGTGCCAGCAGCTTAGGTTTGCGCAGTGAAGCTTTCTTT.

This clonotype was seen at least ten times. The rearrangement links TRBV10-3 to TRBJ2-7, with D hard to call. CDR3 size: 12 residues. Germline V gene lookup returns CDR1 ENHRY and CDR2 SYGVKD. V lost 6 bases, J lost 5 bases, and 11 bases lay in between. Here the CDR3 DNA reads TGTGCCATCAGACTTGACACCGACGAGCAGTACTTC. Translating gives CAIRLDTDEQYF.

This clonotype was seen repeatedly, ten times or more. The chain is built from TRBV3-1 and TRBJ2-2, with D possibly being TRBD1 (6 bases). V lost 5 bases and J 6 bases, leaving 13 bases between the germline ends. CDR3 length: 14 amino acids. Germline V gene data show CDR1 as LGHDT and CDR2 as YNNKEL (reference sequence). The CDR3 nucleotides are TGTGCCAGCAGCAACAGGGTATCGTCCGGGGAGCTGTTTTTT. It yields the protein CASSNRVSSGELFF.

At least ten counts were recorded for this clonotype. V and J are TRBV12-3 or TRBV12-4 and TRBJ1-5; 7 positions agree with TRBD1. The junction had 8 bases not matched to a gene; V was cut back by 5 bases and J by 4 bases. This CDR3 comprises 15 residues. The CDR3 protein is CASSPGQRLNQPQHF. CDR3 nucleotide sequence: TGTGCCAGCAGTCCGGGACAGAGACTTAATCAGCCCCAGCATTTT.

This clonotype has at least ten counts. This chain uses TRBV6-5 with TRBJ1-1; D is possibly TRBD1 (6 bases). The CDR3 runs to 15 residues. Germline V gene data show CDR1 as MNHEY and CDR2 as SVGAGI. V gave up 2 bases and J gave up 5 bases, with 15 bases separating them. The CDR3, as DNA: TGTGCCAGCAGTTACCACGGAGGGGGGGGTACTGAAGCTTTCTTT. Protein: CASSYHGGGGTEAFF.

This clonotype appeared many times. This sequence joins TRBV12-3 or TRBV12-4 and TRBJ2-2; D is unresolved. This CDR3 contains 11 residues. V lost 3 bases to trimming and J lost 5 bases, with 1 base between them. The CDR3 bases are TGTGCCAGCAGTTTTACCGGGGAGCTGTTTTTT. Encoded protein: CASSFTGELFF.

This chain uses TRBV10-3 with TRBJ2-1, with D perhaps being TRBD1 or TRBD2 (5 bases each). CDR1 and CDR2 from the germline V gene are ENHRY and SYGVKD. V lost 2 bases, J lost 9 bases, and 11 bases lay in between. The CDR3 consists of 13 residues. Written as DNA, the CDR3 is TGTGCCATCAGTGAGCCCCCGGGGACTGAGCAGTTCTTC. This gives the protein CAISEPPGTEQFF.

This clonotype was picked up many times. The V and J genes are TRBV6-5 and TRBJ2-1; a weak D match, TRBD2 (7 bases). The germline V gene encodes CDR1 MNHEY and CDR2 SVGAGI. Trimming took 6 bases from V and 5 from J, leaving 17 bases between them. This CDR3 is 15 amino acids long. This CDR3 reads CASSSGGGANNEQFF. CDR3 bases: TGTGCCAGCAGCTCTGGGGGGGGGGCCAACAATGAGCAGTTCTTC.

The chain has TRBV6-6 and TRBJ2-7; 9 bases fit TRBD1. The CDR3 has 14 amino acids. V lost 6 bases to trimming and J lost 6 bases; unmatched junction nucleotides: 9. Germline CDR1 MNHNY, CDR2 SVGAGI (reference sequence). CDR3: CASRFSGTGIEQYF. Here the CDR3 DNA reads TGTGCCAGCAGATTCTCCGGGACAGGGATCGAGCAGTACTTC.

This clonotype was observed many times. The chain links TRBV20-1 to TRBJ2-2; 10 nucleotides line up with TRBD2. There are 15 residues in the CDR3. V lost 2 bases, J lost 4 bases, and 4 bases stayed unmatched. Per germline, CDR1 DFQATT and CDR2 SNEGSKA (reference sequence). CDR3 sequence (DNA): TGCAGTGCTAGACAAGCGGGGGGGAGCACCGGGGAGCTGTTTTTT. Protein sequence: CSARQAGGSTGELFF.